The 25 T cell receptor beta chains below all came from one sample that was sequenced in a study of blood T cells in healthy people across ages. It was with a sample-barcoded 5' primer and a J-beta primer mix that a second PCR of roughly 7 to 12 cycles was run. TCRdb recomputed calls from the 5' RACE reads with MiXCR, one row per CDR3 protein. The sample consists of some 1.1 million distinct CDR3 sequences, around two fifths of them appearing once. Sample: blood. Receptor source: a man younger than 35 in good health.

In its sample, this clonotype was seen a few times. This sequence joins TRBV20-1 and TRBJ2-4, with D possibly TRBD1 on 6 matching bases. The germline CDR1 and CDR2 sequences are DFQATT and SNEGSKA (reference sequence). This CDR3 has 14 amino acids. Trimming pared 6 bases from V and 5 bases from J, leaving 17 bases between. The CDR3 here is CSARTGSAENIQYF. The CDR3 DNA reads TGCAGTGCCCGCACAGGGAGCGCGGAAAACATTCAGTACTTC.

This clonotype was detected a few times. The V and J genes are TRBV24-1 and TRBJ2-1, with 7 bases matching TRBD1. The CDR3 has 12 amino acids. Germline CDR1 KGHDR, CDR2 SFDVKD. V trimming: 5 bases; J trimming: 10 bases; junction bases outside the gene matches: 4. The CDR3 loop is CATSAPGQEQFF. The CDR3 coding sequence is TGTGCCACCAGTGCCCCGGGACAGGAGCAGTTCTTC.

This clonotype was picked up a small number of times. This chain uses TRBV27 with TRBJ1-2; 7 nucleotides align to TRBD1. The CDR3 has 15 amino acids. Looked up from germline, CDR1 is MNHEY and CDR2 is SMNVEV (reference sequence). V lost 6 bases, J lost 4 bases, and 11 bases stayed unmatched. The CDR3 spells CASRPSKGGVYGYTF. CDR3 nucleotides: TGTGCCAGCAGGCCCTCGAAAGGGGGCGTCTATGGCTACACCTTC.

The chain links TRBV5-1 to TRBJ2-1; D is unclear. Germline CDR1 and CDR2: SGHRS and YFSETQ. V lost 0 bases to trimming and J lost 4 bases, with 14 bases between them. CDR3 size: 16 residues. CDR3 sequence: CASSLAVAMGYNEQFF. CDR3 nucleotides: TGCGCCAGCAGCTTGGCTGTGGCTATGGGATACAATGAGCAGTTCTTC. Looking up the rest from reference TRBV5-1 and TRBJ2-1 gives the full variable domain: KAGVTQTPRYLIKTRGQQVTLSCSPISGHRSVSWYQQTPGQGLQFLFEYFSETQRNKGNFPGRFSGRQFSNSRSEMNVSTLELGDSALYLCASSLAVAMGYNEQFFGPGTRLTVL.

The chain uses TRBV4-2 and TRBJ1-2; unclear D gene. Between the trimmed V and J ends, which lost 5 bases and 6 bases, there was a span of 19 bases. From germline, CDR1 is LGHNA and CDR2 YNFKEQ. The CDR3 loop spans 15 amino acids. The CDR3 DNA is TGTGCCAGCAGCGGAGGTGCCCCTAGTCTCAATGGCTACACCTTC. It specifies CASSGGAPSLNGYTF.

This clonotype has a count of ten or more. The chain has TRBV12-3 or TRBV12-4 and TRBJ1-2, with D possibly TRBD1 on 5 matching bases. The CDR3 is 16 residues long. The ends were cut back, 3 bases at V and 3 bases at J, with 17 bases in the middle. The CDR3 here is CASSLSGGDWDYGYTF. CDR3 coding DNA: TGTGCCAGCAGTTTGTCTGGGGGGGACTGGGACTATGGCTACACCTTC.

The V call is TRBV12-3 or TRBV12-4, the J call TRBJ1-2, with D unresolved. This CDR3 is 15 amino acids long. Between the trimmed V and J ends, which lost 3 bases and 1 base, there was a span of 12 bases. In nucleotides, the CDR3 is TGTGCCAGCAGTTTTGATGCGGGAGTTAACTATGGCTACACCTTC. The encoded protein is CASSFDAGVNYGYTF.

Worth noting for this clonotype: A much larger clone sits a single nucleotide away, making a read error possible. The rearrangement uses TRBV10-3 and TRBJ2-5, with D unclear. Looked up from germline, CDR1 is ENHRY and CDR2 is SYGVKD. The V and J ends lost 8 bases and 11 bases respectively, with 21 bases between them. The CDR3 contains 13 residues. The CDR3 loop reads CAIGWVGENEQYF. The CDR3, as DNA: TGTGCCATCGGGTGGGTCGGAGAGAATGAGCAGTACTTC.

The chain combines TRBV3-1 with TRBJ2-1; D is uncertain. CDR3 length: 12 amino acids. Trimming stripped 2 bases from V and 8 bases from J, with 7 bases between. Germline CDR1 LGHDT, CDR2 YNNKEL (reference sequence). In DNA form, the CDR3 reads TGTGCCAGCAGCCAAAAGTCCGATGAGCAGTTCTTC. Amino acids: CASSQKSDEQFF.

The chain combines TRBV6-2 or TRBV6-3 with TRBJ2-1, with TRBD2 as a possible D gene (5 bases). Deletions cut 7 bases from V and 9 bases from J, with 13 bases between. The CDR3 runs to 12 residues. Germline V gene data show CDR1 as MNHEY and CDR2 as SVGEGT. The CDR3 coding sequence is TGTGCCAGCACTCTCCCCCGGGGTGAGCAGTTCTTC. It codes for CASTLPRGEQFF.

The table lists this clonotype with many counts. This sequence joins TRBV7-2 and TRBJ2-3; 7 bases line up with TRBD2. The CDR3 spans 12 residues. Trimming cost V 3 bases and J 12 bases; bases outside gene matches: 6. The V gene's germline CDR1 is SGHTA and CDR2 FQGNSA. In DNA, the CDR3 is TGTGCCAGCAGCTTGAGCCGGGACTACCAGTATTTT. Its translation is CASSLSRDYQYF.

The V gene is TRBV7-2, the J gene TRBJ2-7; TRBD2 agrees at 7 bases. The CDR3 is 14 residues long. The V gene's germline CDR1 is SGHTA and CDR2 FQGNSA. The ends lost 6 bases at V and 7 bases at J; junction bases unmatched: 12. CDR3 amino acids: CASRIRGGGGEQYF. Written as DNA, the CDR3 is TGTGCCAGCAGGATTAGGGGCGGCGGGGGTGAGCAGTACTTC.

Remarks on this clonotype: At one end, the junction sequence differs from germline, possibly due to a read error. CDR3 in amino acids: CAGSQDLAFGETQYF. The CDR3 DNA is TGTGCCGGCAGCCAAGATTTAGCATTCGGGGAGACCCAGTACTTC. The gene calls are TRBV3-1 and TRBJ2-5; no definite D call. Germline CDR1 and CDR2: LGHDT and YNNKEL (reference sequence). This CDR3 has 15 residues.

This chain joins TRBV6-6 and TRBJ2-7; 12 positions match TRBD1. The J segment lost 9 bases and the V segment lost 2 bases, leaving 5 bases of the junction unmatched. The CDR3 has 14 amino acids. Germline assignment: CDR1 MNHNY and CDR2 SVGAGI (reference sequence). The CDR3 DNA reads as TGTGCCAGCAGTTACCCGGGACAGGGGGCGTGGCAGTACTTC. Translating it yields CASSYPGQGAWQYF.

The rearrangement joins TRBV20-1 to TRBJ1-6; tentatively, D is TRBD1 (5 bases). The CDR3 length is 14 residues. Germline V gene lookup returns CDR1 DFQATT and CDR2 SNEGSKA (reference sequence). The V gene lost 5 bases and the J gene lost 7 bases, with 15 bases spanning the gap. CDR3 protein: CSARAETANSPLHF. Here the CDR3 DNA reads TGCAGTGCTCGTGCGGAGACAGCAAATTCACCCCTCCACTTT.

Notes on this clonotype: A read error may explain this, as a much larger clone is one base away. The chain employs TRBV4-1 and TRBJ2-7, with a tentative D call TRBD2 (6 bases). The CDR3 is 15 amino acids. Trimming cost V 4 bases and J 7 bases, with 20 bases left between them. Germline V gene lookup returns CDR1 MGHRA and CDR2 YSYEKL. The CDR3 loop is CASSPAPRGFNEQYF. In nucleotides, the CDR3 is TGCGCCAGCAGCCCGGCCCCTCGGGGGTTCAATGAGCAGTACTTC.

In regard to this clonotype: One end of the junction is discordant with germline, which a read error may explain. The CDR3 DNA reads as TGTGCCACCAGCATCAGGGGCGATGGCACTGAAGCTTTCTTT. Amino acid sequence: CATSIRGDGTEAFF. The chain couples TRBV7-9 to TRBJ1-1; the D gene is possibly TRBD1 (6 bases). The CDR3 is 14 amino acids. Germline V gene sequence: CDR1 SEHNR, CDR2 FQNEAQ (reference sequence).

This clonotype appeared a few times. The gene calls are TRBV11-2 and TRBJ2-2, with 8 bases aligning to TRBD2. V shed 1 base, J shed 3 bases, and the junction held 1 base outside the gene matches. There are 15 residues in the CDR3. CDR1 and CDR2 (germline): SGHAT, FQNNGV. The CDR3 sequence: CASSLARGDTGELFF. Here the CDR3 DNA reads TGTGCCAGCAGCTTAGCGCGGGGGGACACCGGGGAGCTGTTTTTT.

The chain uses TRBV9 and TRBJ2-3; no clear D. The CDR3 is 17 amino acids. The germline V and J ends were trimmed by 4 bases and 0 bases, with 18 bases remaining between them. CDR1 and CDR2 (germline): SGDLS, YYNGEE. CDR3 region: CASSSRGRFYSTDTQYF. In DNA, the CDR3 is TGTGCCAGCAGCTCCCGTGGGCGCTTCTATAGCACAGATACGCAGTATTTT.

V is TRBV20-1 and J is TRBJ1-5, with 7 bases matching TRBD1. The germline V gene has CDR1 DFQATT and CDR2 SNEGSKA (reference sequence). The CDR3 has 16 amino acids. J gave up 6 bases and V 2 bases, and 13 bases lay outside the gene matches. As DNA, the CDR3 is TGCAGTGCTAGACCCTCCCGACAGGGAGACGCTCAGCCCCAGCATTTT. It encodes CSARPSRQGDAQPQHF.

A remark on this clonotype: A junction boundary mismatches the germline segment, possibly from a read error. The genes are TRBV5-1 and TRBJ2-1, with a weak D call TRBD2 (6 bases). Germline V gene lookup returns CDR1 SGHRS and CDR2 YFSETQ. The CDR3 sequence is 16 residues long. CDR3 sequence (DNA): TGCGCCAGCAGCCGGGGTCGAGCGGGCTCCTACAGTGAGCAGTTCTTC. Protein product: CASSRGRAGSYSEQFF.

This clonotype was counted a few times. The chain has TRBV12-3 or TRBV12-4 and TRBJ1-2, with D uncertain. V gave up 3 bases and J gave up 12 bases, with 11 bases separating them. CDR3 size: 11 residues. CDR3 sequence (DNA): TGTGCCAGCAGTTTCCTGGGGAAGGACACCTTC. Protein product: CASSFLGKDTF.

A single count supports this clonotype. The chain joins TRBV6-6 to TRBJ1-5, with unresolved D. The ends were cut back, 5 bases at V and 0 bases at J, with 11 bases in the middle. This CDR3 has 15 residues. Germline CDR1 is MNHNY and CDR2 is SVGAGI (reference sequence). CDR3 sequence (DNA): TGTGCCAGCAGTCCGGAACCCTATAGCAATCAGCCCCAGCATTTT. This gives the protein CASSPEPYSNQPQHF.

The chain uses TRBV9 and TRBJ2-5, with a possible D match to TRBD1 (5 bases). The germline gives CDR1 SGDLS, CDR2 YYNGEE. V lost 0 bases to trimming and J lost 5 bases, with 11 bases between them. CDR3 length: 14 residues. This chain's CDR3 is CASSVGVRVETQYF. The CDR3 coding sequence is TGTGCCAGCAGCGTAGGTGTCAGGGTGGAGACCCAGTACTTC. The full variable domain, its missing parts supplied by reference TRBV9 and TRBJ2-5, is DSGVTQTPKHLITATGQRVTLRCSPRSGDLSVYWYQQSLDQGLQFLIQYYNGEERAKGNILERFSAQQFPDLHSELNLSSLELGDSALYFCASSVGVRVETQYFGPGTRLLVL.

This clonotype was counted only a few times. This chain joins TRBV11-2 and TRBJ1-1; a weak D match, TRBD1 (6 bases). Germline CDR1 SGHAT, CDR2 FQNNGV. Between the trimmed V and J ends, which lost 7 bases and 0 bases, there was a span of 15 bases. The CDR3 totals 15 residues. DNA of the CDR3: TGTGCCAGCAACTTCCAGGGGCTGATGAACACTGAAGCTTTCTTT. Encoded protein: CASNFQGLMNTEAFF. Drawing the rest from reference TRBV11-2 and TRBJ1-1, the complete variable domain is EAGVAQSPRYKIIEKRQSVAFWCNPISGHATLYWYQQILGQGPKLLIQFQNNGVVDDSQLPKDRFSAERLKGVDSTLKIQPAKLEDSAVYLCASNFQGLMNTEAFFGQGTRLTVV.